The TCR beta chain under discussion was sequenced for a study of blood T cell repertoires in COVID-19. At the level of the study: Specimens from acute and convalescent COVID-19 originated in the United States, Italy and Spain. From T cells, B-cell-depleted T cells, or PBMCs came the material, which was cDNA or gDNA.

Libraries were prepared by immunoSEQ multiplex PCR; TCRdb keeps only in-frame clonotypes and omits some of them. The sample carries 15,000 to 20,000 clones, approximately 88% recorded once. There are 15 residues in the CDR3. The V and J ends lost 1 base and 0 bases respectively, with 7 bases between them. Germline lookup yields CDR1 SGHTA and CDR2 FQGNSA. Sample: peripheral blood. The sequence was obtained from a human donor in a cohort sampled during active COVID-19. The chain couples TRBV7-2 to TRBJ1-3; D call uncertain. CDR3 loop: CASSLGLLSGNTIYF. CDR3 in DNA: TGTGCCAGCAGCTTAGGACTGCTCTCTGGAAACACCATATATTTT.